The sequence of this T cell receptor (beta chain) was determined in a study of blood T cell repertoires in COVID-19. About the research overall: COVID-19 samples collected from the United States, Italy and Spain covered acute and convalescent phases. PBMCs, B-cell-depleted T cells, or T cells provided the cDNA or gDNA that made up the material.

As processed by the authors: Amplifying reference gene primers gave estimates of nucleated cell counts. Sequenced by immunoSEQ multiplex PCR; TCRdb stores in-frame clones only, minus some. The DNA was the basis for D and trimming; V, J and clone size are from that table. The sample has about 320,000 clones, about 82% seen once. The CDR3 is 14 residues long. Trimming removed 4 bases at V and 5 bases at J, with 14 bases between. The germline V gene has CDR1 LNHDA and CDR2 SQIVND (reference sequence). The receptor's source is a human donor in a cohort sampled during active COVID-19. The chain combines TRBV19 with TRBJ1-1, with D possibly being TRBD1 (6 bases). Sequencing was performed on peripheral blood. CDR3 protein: CASSRGGIRTEAFF. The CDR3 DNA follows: TGTGCCAGTAGTAGGGGGGGCATTAGGACTGAAGCTTTCTTT.